The 16 T cell receptor beta chains in this list originate from one sample, sequenced in a study of OX40 agonist ivuxolimab in advanced cancers. Clones were sequenced by immunoSEQ multiplex PCR, and TCRdb holds only the in-frame ones, with some missing. The sample yields approximately 54,000 clones, more than 65% seen once. The source material was CD4+ or CD8+ T cells sorted from blood, sampled in a trial of the OX40 agonist ivuxolimab. Receptor source: an adult with an advanced solid tumor such as melanoma, head and neck, liver or kidney cancer.

V usage is TRBV6-6 and J usage is TRBJ1-5; no definite D call. This CDR3 is 14 amino acids long. CDR1 MNHNY and CDR2 SVGAGI come from the germline V gene (reference sequence). The V and J ends lost 4 bases and 3 bases respectively, with 10 bases between them. CDR3 sequence reads: CASSFSGNNQPQHF. CDR3 nucleotide sequence: TGTGCCAGCAGTTTTTCGGGTAACAATCAGCCCCAGCATTTT.

This clone was picked up a small number of times. The CDR3 DNA sequence: TGTGCCAGCAGCCAGAGAGATACTGAAGCTTTCTTT. Its protein product is CASSQRDTEAFF. This chain uses TRBV4-2 with TRBJ1-1; D uncertain. This CDR3 is built from 12 residues. Trimming took 3 bases from V and 5 from J, leaving 7 bases between them. Germline V CDR1 and CDR2: LGHNA, YNFKEQ.

The chain has TRBV6-5 and TRBJ1-4, with D possibly being TRBD1 (5 bases). This CDR3 comprises 14 residues. The V and J ends lost 6 bases and 2 bases respectively, with 10 bases between them. CDR1 MNHEY and CDR2 SVGAGI come from the germline V gene. This CDR3 reads CASRRGWTNEKLFF. The CDR3 DNA reads TGTGCCAGCAGGAGGGGTTGGACTAATGAAAAACTGTTTTTT.

The CDR3 nucleotides are TGTGCCAGCAGCCAAGTCGACCTAGCGGATTTCTTCTTC. Protein sequence: CASSQVDLADFFF. This chain uses TRBV4-2 with TRBJ2-1, with 7 bases matching TRBD2. CDR3 size: 13 residues. The ends lost 1 base at V and 16 bases at J; junction bases unmatched: 10. Germline CDR1 LGHNA, CDR2 YNFKEQ.

The chain uses TRBV14 and TRBJ2-3; 12 bases line up with TRBD2. Germline lookup yields CDR1 SGHDN and CDR2 FVKESK. The CDR3 length is 16 residues. The V gene end was trimmed by 4 bases and the J gene end by 1 base; junction bases not matched to a gene: 3. The CDR3 bases are TGTGCCAGCAGCCGACTAGCGGGGGCCCGCACAGATACGCAGTATTTT. Amino acids: CASSRLAGARTDTQYF.

The V gene is TRBV19, the J gene TRBJ1-1; no clear D gene. This CDR3 has 13 amino acids. CDR1 LNHDA and CDR2 SQIVND come from the germline V gene (reference sequence). V lost 5 bases and J 3 bases, leaving 10 bases between the germline ends. The CDR3 DNA reads TGTGCCAGTAGTTATTCAAGGGACACTGAAGCTTTCTTT. Its translation is CASSYSRDTEAFF.

This sequence joins TRBV5-6 and TRBJ1-4; 7 positions agree with TRBD1. Trimming cost V 0 bases and J 4 bases; bases outside gene matches: 6. The CDR3 runs 16 residues. Germline loops: CDR1 SGHDT, CDR2 YYEEEE. CDR3 sequence: CASSLGGTDLNEKLFF. DNA for the CDR3: TGTGCCAGCAGCTTGGGGGGGACAGACCTTAATGAAAAACTGTTTTTT.

The CDR3 DNA sequence: TGCAGCGTTGAAGGGGTGTCGGGTCTAGGGGAGTATTTT. This codes for CSVEGVSGLGEYF. The chain joins TRBV29-1 to TRBJ2-3, with a weak D call TRBD1 (5 bases). V was trimmed by 1 base and J by 13 bases, leaving 18 bases between them. The germline V gene encodes CDR1 SQVTM and CDR2 ANQGSEA. CDR3 length: 13 amino acids.

V is TRBV2 and J is TRBJ2-7, with D possibly called TRBD1 or TRBD2 (5 bases each). Trimming left V 4 bases short and J 0 bases short, with 7 bases between. Looked up from germline, CDR1 is SNHLY and CDR2 is FYNNEI. The CDR3 is made up of 13 amino acids. CDR3: CASSGGTSYEQYF. The CDR3 DNA is TGTGCCAGCAGTGGGGGGACCTCCTACGAGCAGTACTTC. The full variable domain, completed using reference TRBV2 and TRBJ2-7, is EPEVTQTPSHQVTQMGQEVILRCVPISNHLYFYWYRQILGQKVEFLVSFYNNEISEKSEIFDDQFSVERPDGSNFTLKIRSTKLEDSAMYFCASSGGTSYEQYFGPGTRLTVT.

The chain is built from TRBV7-2 and TRBJ2-7; TRBD1 agrees at 8 bases. The CDR3 is made up of 15 amino acids. In germline, CDR1 is SGHTA, CDR2 FQGNSA. Losses at the gene ends were 1 base for V and 5 bases for J; bases not matched to a gene: 7. This CDR3 reads CASSLGAGGMNEQYF. The DNA of the CDR3 is TGTGCCAGCAGCTTAGGGGCAGGGGGCATGAACGAGCAGTACTTC. The whole variable domain, remainder taken from reference TRBV7-2 and TRBJ2-7, is GAGVSQSPSNKVTEKGKDVELRCDPISGHTALYWYRQSLGQGLEFLIYFQGNSAPDKSGLPSDRFSAERTGGSVSTLTIQRTQQEDSAVYLCASSLGAGGMNEQYFGPGTRLTVT.

The chain recombines TRBV29-1 with TRBJ2-3; D ambiguous. There are 11 residues in the CDR3. Trimming pared 4 bases from V and 2 bases from J, leaving 4 bases between. Germline assignment: CDR1 SQVTM and CDR2 ANQGSEA. CDR3 nucleotide sequence: TGCAGCGTTGGTGACACAGATACGCAGTATTTT. Its protein is CSVGDTDTQYF.

In this sample, this clone turned up a few times. The rearrangement uses TRBV5-6 and TRBJ1-5, with unresolved D. Per germline, CDR1 SGHDT and CDR2 YYEEEE. Trimming took 2 bases from V and 2 from J, leaving 8 bases between them. This CDR3 is built from 14 residues. The CDR3 DNA reads TGTGCCAGCAGCTTTCGGCACGGCAATCAGCCCCAGCATTTT. This encodes CASSFRHGNQPQHF.

J is TRBJ2-4 and V is TRBV10-3; D unresolved. Trimming cost V 0 bases and J 0 bases, with 6 bases left between them. CDR1 and CDR2 from the germline V gene are ENHRY and SYGVKD. This CDR3 is built from 15 residues. The CDR3 DNA reads TGTGCCATCAGTGAGTCCCACTCAGCCAAAAACATTCAGTACTTC. Its protein is CAISESHSAKNIQYF.

The chain carries TRBV5-1 and TRBJ2-5; 10 bases are shared with TRBD2. This CDR3 has 16 amino acids. CDR1 and CDR2 from the germline V gene are SGHRS and YFSETQ. V was clipped by 0 bases and J by 4 bases; unmatched bases: 6. CDR3 loop: CASSLASGGALETQYF. In nucleotides, the CDR3 is TGCGCCAGCAGCTTGGCCAGCGGGGGGGCCTTAGAGACCCAGTACTTC.

The V and J genes are TRBV4-2 and TRBJ1-5, with no clear D. CDR1 and CDR2 (germline): LGHNA, YNFKEQ. With 0 bases removed from V and 0 bases from J, the gap between germline ends came to 9 bases. The CDR3 sequence is 16 residues long. CDR3 loop: CASSQETAYSNQPQHF. The DNA for the CDR3 is TGTGCCAGCAGCCAAGAGACCGCTTATAGCAATCAGCCCCAGCATTTT.

The chain recombines TRBV5-1 with TRBJ1-2; TRBD1 might be the D (5 bases). V shed 4 bases and J shed 4 bases, with 14 bases lying between them. This CDR3 region has 14 residues. The germline V gene has CDR1 SGHRS and CDR2 YFSETQ. The CDR3 DNA is TGCGCCAGCAGCCCCGAGGAGGGACCCTATGGCTACACCTTC. This sequence encodes CASSPEEGPYGYTF.